The 30 T cell receptor beta chains below all came from one sample that was sequenced in a study of glioma-infiltrating T cells. The iRepertoire nested amplicon-rescue multiplex PCR amplified TCR alpha and beta CDR3s from RNA. TCRdb recomputed calls from the multiplex PCR reads with MiXCR, one row per CDR3 protein. The data hold about 21,000 distinct CDR3 sequences, with around 24% observed a single time. Sequenced input: glioma tissue, nonneoplastic brain tissue, or PBMCs (not recorded which). These receptors all stem from a human donor with low-grade glioma or glioblastoma, undergoing nonglioma brain surgery, or in good health (not recorded which).

Many counts were recorded for this clonotype. V and J are TRBV27 and TRBJ2-2; D not certain. This CDR3 spans 13 amino acids. Looked up from germline, CDR1 is MNHEY and CDR2 is SMNVEV (reference sequence). V lost 4 bases to trimming and J lost 7 bases, with 10 bases between them. CDR3 sequence reads: CASSWYAGGELFF. Here the CDR3 DNA reads TGTGCCAGCAGTTGGTATGCTGGCGGGGAGCTGTTTTTT.

This clonotype has a count of ten or more. The chain joins TRBV4-3 to TRBJ2-1, with 13 bases lining up with TRBD2. CDR3 length: 17 amino acids. Trimming took 4 bases from V and 7 from J; bases not matched to a gene: 10. CDR1 is LGHNA, CDR2 YSLEER, per germline. The CDR3: CASSPLTPGLAGNEQFF. CDR3 coding DNA: TGCGCCAGCAGCCCCCTCACGCCGGGACTAGCGGGAAATGAGCAGTTCTTC.

This clonotype was counted between two and nine times. This chain connects TRBV6-1 to TRBJ2-7, with 14 bases fitting TRBD2. The CDR3 covers 23 residues. CDR1 is MNHNS, CDR2 SASEGT, per germline. V was pared by 4 bases and J by 3 bases, with 26 bases of the junction left unmatched. The CDR3 spells CASSAITGTSGGGSLGVVYEQYF. The DNA for the CDR3 is TGTGCCAGCAGTGCTATTACCGGGACTAGCGGGGGCGGATCCCTCGGGGTCGTCTACGAGCAGTACTTC.

A word on this clonotype: This may be a read error, as it is one base from a much larger clone. Likely a read error: the CDR3 ends without its conserved phenylalanine or tryptophan. The gene calls are TRBV28 and TRBJ2-1; weak D call: TRBD2 (6 bases). Germline V gene sequence: CDR1 MDHEN, CDR2 SYDVKM. Trimming took 6 bases from V and 5 from J, leaving 17 bases between them. This CDR3 has 15 residues. CDR3: CASSVEGSPDNEQFL. The CDR3 coding sequence is TGTGCCAGCAGCGTGGAGGGATCCCCAGACAATGAGCAGTTCCTC.

In its sample, this clonotype ranks as medium-sized. J is TRBJ1-1 and V is TRBV27, with D uncertain. CDR1 is MNHEY and CDR2 is SMNVEV in the germline V gene (reference sequence). The CDR3 contains 14 residues. Deletions cut 10 bases from V and 0 bases from J, with 15 bases between. In DNA, the CDR3 is TGTGCCACCAAGATGGACTTTGTGAACACTGAAGCTTTCTTT. This gives the protein CATKMDFVNTEAFF.

This chain links TRBV20-1 with TRBJ2-3, with 7 bases matching TRBD2. The trim removed 0 bases at V and 6 bases at J, leaving 6 bases unmatched. Germline values: CDR1 DFQATT, CDR2 SNEGSKA (reference sequence). The CDR3 length is 14 residues. CDR3 in DNA: TGCAGTGCTAGAGATAGCTGGGAGGGGGATACGCAGTATTTT. Its translation: CSARDSWEGDTQYF.

As regards this clonotype: This sequence may be a read error, since a much larger clone differs from it by one base. CDR3 sequence: CSARTGGYEQYF. In DNA, the CDR3 is TGCAGTGCTAGAACAGGCGGCTACGAGCAGTACTTC. The chain uses TRBV20-1 and TRBJ2-7; maybe TRBD1 (5 bases). This CDR3 has 12 amino acids. The V end was cut by 2 bases, the J end by 3 bases, with 8 bases between. Looked up from germline, CDR1 is DFQATT and CDR2 is SNEGSKA (reference sequence).

The rearrangement uses TRBV5-6 and TRBJ1-1, with D perhaps TRBD1 (5 bases). The V gene's germline CDR1 is SGHDT and CDR2 YYEEEE. The CDR3 has 12 amino acids. Trimming took off 4 bases at V and 3 bases at J, with 7 bases between the two ends. The CDR3 nucleotides read TGTGCCAGCAGCCGCAGGGACACTGAAGCTTTCTTT. This translates into CASSRRDTEAFF.

Note on this clonotype: This may be a read error, as it is one base from a much larger clone. The rearrangement joins TRBV27 to TRBJ1-4; D possibly corresponds to TRBD1 (5 bases). V was clipped by 6 bases and J by 4 bases, with 15 bases between them. CDR3 size: 15 residues. Germline CDR1 reads MNHEY; CDR2 reads SMNVEV (reference sequence). The CDR3 coding sequence is TGTGCCAGCAGCTCACAGGAGGCGGATAATGAAAAACTGTTTTTT. The encoded protein is CASSSQEADNEKLFF.

A remark on this clonotype: The junction and the germline gene differ at one end; a read error may be behind it. V and J are TRBV10-3 and TRBJ2-3; possibly TRBD1 or TRBD2 for D (5 bases each). This CDR3 region has 19 residues. CDR1 and CDR2 (germline): ENHRY, SYGVKD. Here the CDR3 reads CVISESAATVVGGADTQYF. CDR3 in DNA: TGTGTCATCAGTGAGTCGGCAGCGACAGTGGTTGGAGGCGCAGATACGCAGTATTTT.

This clonotype was seen a few times. The chain combines TRBV9 with TRBJ1-5; D gene unclear. The V end was cut by 2 bases, the J end by 0 bases, with 9 bases between. Germline lookup yields CDR1 SGDLS and CDR2 YYNGEE. The CDR3 is 15 residues long. CDR3 protein: CASSVEGDSNQPQHF. The CDR3 DNA reads as TGTGCCAGCAGCGTGGAGGGCGATAGCAATCAGCCCCAGCATTTT.

This clonotype was seen many times. The chain recombines TRBV6-6 with TRBJ2-1; 11 bases align to TRBD1. Per the germline V gene, CDR1 is MNHNY and CDR2 is SVGAGI (reference sequence). The ends lost 2 bases at V and 5 bases at J; junction bases unmatched: 14. The CDR3 runs 19 residues. DNA for the CDR3: TGTGCCAGCAGTTACCCCCAGGGCCTCGGGACAGGGGGTGACAATGAGCAGTTCTTC. Encoded protein: CASSYPQGLGTGGDNEQFF.

This clonotype occurred many times. This chain links TRBV20-1 with TRBJ2-7; 11 bases line up with TRBD2. The CDR3 has 12 amino acids. The germline gives CDR1 DFQATT, CDR2 SNEGSKA (reference sequence). CDR3 sequence (DNA): TGCAGGGGTAGCGGGGGGGCCGACGAGCAGTACTTC. Its protein is CRGSGGADEQYF.

This clonotype occurred many times. The chain combines TRBV7-2 with TRBJ1-3, with TRBD1 identical over 12 bases. V trimming: 4 bases; J trimming: 11 bases; junction bases outside the gene matches: 6. Germline values: CDR1 SGHTA, CDR2 FQGNSA. The CDR3 runs 14 residues. As DNA, the CDR3 is TGTGCCAGCAGCTCCGGGACAGGGGGCGATTCCATATATTTT. Residues: CASSSGTGGDSIYF.

The table lists this clonotype with a few counts. The chain has TRBV7-2 and TRBJ2-4; D may match TRBD1 or TRBD2 (7 bases each). Trimming pared 2 bases from V and 8 bases from J, leaving 28 bases between. CDR3 length: 19 residues. The V gene's germline CDR1 is SGHTA and CDR2 FQGNSA. The CDR3 DNA reads TGTGCCAGCAGCTTAAGGAGGGACAGTACCCTCCGGGGGGAGGACATTCAGTACTTC. Amino acids: CASSLRRDSTLRGEDIQYF.

The gene calls are TRBV19 and TRBJ1-5; maybe TRBD1 (6 bases). This CDR3 has 15 amino acids. Trimming stripped 4 bases from V and 0 bases from J, with 10 bases between. Germline lookup yields CDR1 LNHDA and CDR2 SQIVND (reference sequence). This CDR3 is CASSRTVNSNQPQHF. CDR3 DNA: TGTGCCAGTAGTAGGACAGTGAATAGCAATCAGCCCCAGCATTTT.

By sample fraction, this clonotype is medium-sized. This chain uses TRBV6-1 with TRBJ1-1; D is perhaps TRBD1 (6 bases). The V gene lost 5 bases and the J gene lost 5 bases, with 21 bases spanning the gap. This CDR3 is 16 amino acids long. Germline CDR1 is MNHNS and CDR2 is SASEGT. This CDR3 reads CASSYFAVHRATEAFF. The CDR3 coding sequence is TGTGCCAGCAGTTATTTCGCGGTCCACAGGGCTACTGAAGCTTTCTTT.

Concerning this clonotype itself: Given a much more abundant clone one base away, this may be a read error. V gene TRBV7-9 combines with J gene TRBJ1-3; maybe TRBD1 (5 bases). Germline V gene sequence: CDR1 SEHNR, CDR2 FQNEAQ (reference sequence). Trimming took off 0 bases at V and 9 bases at J, with 15 bases between the two ends. The CDR3 has 15 amino acids. The CDR3 here is CASSLAGERKSTIYF. CDR3 DNA: TGTGCCAGCAGCTTAGCGGGGGAAAGGAAAAGCACCATATATTTT.

By proportion, this clonotype is medium-sized. V usage is TRBV6-1 and J usage is TRBJ1-2; no clear D. CDR3 size: 12 residues. V dropped 10 bases and J dropped 4 bases, with 13 bases sitting between them. The germline CDR1 and CDR2 sequences are MNHNS and SASEGT. The CDR3 loop is CATRDGIYGYTF. The CDR3 bases are TGTGCCACCAGAGACGGGATCTATGGCTACACCTTC.

As for this clonotype: A read error may explain this, as a much larger clone is one base away. V usage is TRBV19 and J usage is TRBJ1-5, with D uncertain. From germline, CDR1 is LNHDA and CDR2 SQIVND (reference sequence). The CDR3 has 13 amino acids. Trimming removed 1 base from V and 7 bases from J, with 8 bases in between. CDR3 DNA sequence: TGTGCCAGTAGTATAGTGGTTGAGCAGCCCCAGCATTTT. Protein sequence: CASSIVVEQPQHF.

This clonotype was recorded many times. CDR3 bases: TGTGCCAGCAGGGGAGGGCCTTACGAGCAGTACTTC. This gives the protein CASRGGPYEQYF. The chain joins TRBV27 to TRBJ2-7, with 7 bases aligning to TRBD2. V dropped 6 bases and J dropped 4; count of bases not matched to a gene: 3. CDR1 and CDR2 (germline): MNHEY, SMNVEV (reference sequence). The length of the CDR3 is 12 residues.

This clonotype was seen once. J is TRBJ2-4 and V is TRBV12-3 or TRBV12-4, with 10 bases matching TRBD1. The CDR3 has 19 residues. The trim removed 6 bases at V and 0 bases at J, leaving 14 bases unmatched. CDR3 residues: CASSTYPDRGGLAKNIQYF. As DNA, the CDR3 is TGTGCCAGCAGCACGTACCCGGACAGGGGGGGACTAGCCAAAAACATTCAGTACTTC.

This clonotype turned up a few times. This chain links TRBV12-3 or TRBV12-4 with TRBJ1-5; D is undetermined. V was pared by 6 bases and J by 7 bases, with 10 bases between. This CDR3 has 12 amino acids. For the CDR3, the DNA is TGTGCCAGCAGCATTAGCGAACAGCCCCAGCATTTT. This codes for CASSISEQPQHF.

This clonotype was observed many times. The gene calls are TRBV14 and TRBJ2-3, with D unclear. V shed 4 bases and J shed 6 bases, with 8 bases lying between them. The CDR3 consists of 12 residues. Germline values: CDR1 SGHDN, CDR2 FVKESK. CDR3 protein: CASSPHFDTQYF. The CDR3 region has the DNA TGTGCCAGCAGCCCCCATTTTGATACGCAGTATTTT.

This clonotype occurred many times. The J gene is TRBJ2-3, the V gene TRBV9; 9 bases map to TRBD1. The CDR3 length is 12 residues. J lost 12 bases, V lost 0 bases, and 2 bases had no gene match. Looked up from germline, CDR1 is SGDLS and CDR2 is YYNGEE. The DNA of the CDR3 is TGTGCCAGCAGCGTAGCGGGACAGGGCCAGTATTTT. Amino acids: CASSVAGQGQYF.

By proportion, this clonotype is large. The genes are TRBV20-1 and TRBJ1-1; the D gene is possibly TRBD1 (6 bases). From germline, CDR1 is DFQATT and CDR2 SNEGSKA (reference sequence). Trimming stripped 5 bases from V and 11 bases from J, with 15 bases between. The CDR3 runs 11 residues. CDR3 sequence: CSAGVGQRAFF. CDR3 DNA sequence: TGCAGTGCTGGAGTGGGACAAAGGGCTTTCTTT.

This clonotype appeared many times. The chain uses TRBV7-9 and TRBJ2-3; D is unresolved. This CDR3 comprises 15 residues. Germline values: CDR1 SEHNR, CDR2 FQNEAQ (reference sequence). V lost 11 bases and J lost 2, with 20 bases in between. This chain's CDR3 is CALTWWKSNTDTQYF. As DNA, the CDR3 is TGTGCCCTAACCTGGTGGAAATCGAACACAGATACGCAGTATTTT.

This clonotype was observed a few times. This sequence joins TRBV12-5 and TRBJ2-3; D might be TRBD1 (6 bases). The CDR3 spans 15 residues. Trimming stripped 0 bases from V and 4 bases from J, with 11 bases between. CDR1 is LGHNT, CDR2 FRNRAP, per germline. The CDR3 is CASGLVIQGADTQYF. CDR3 bases: TGTGCTAGTGGTTTGGTAATACAGGGCGCAGATACGCAGTATTTT.

Many counts were recorded for this clonotype. This sequence joins TRBV7-8 and TRBJ2-5; D may be TRBD2 (7 bases). V lost 3 bases to trimming and J lost 5 bases, with 10 bases between them. The germline V gene encodes CDR1 SGHVS and CDR2 FQNEAQ. The CDR3 totals 13 residues. The CDR3 nucleotides are TGTGCCAGCAGCTTGGGGGGGCGGGAGACCCAGTACTTC. Its protein is CASSLGGRETQYF.

This clonotype has a count of ten or more. This chain uses TRBV28 with TRBJ2-3, with D perhaps TRBD1 or TRBD2 (5 bases each). V dropped 8 bases and J dropped 6 bases, with 18 bases sitting between them. CDR1 and CDR2 from the germline V gene are MDHEN and SYDVKM. The CDR3 has 14 amino acids. DNA for the CDR3: TGTGCCAGCTCGGGGACGGACCATTCTGATACGCAGTATTTT. Amino acids: CASSGTDHSDTQYF.